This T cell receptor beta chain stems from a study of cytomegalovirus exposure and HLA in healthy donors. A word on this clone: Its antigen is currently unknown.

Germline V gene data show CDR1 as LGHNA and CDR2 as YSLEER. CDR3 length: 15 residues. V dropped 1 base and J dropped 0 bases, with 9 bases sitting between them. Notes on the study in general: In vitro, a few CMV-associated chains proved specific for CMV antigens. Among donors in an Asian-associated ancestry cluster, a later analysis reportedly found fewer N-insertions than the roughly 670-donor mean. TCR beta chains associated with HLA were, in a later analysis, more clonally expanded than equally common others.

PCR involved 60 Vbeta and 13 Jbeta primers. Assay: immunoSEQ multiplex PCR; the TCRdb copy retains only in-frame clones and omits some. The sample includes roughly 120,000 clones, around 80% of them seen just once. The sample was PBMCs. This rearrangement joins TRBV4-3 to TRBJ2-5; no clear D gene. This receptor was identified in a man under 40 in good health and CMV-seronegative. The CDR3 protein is CASSQGALYQETQYF. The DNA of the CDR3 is TGCGCCAGCAGCCAAGGGGCTTTGTACCAAGAGACCCAGTACTTC.